A single sample gave rise to the 24 T cell receptor beta chains below, sequenced in a study of blood T cell repertoires in COVID-19. The table came from immunoSEQ multiplex PCR; TCRdb's copy has only in-frame clones and leaves some out. The profile shows fewer than 300,000 clones, 65% to 90% of them singletons. Input material: peripheral blood. The origin of the receptors is a human donor in a cohort sampled during active COVID-19.

This clone was seen once. The chain couples TRBV27 to TRBJ2-7, with D unclear. V shed 8 bases and J shed 4 bases, with 18 bases lying between them. Germline values: CDR1 MNHEY, CDR2 SMNVEV (reference sequence). The CDR3 length is 14 residues. CDR3 residues: CASSYYSSGYEQYF. CDR3 in DNA: TGTGCCAGCTCTTACTACTCAAGTGGGTACGAGCAGTACTTC.

The CDR3 sequence: CASSGGQPQGGYTF. The CDR3 DNA reads as TGCGCCAGCAGCGGGGGACAGCCCCAAGGAGGCTACACCTTC. The chain combines TRBV5-1 with TRBJ1-2; 7 positions agree with TRBD1. CDR1 and CDR2 from the germline V gene are SGHRS and YFSETQ. The CDR3 has 14 amino acids. The V segment lost 4 bases and the J segment 8 bases; nucleotides outside the gene matches: 11.

The rearrangement uses TRBV2 and TRBJ2-3, with TRBD2 matching over 8 bases. Germline CDR1 SNHLY, CDR2 FYNNEI. The V segment lost 6 bases and the J segment 3 bases; nucleotides outside the gene matches: 2. CDR3 length: 13 residues. CDR3 region: CASSREGTDTQYF. CDR3 bases: TGTGCCAGCAGCCGGGAGGGGACAGATACGCAGTATTTT.

The chain links TRBV7-2 to TRBJ2-7, with a tentative D call TRBD2 (5 bases). The germline gives CDR1 SGHTA, CDR2 FQGNSA. The length of the CDR3 is 16 residues. Trimming took 5 bases from V and 3 from J, leaving 20 bases between them. The CDR3 region is CASSEASTTTSYEQYF. CDR3 DNA: TGTGCCAGCAGCGAAGCGAGCACAACTACTAGCTACGAGCAGTACTTC.

V usage is TRBV27 and J usage is TRBJ1-4; perhaps TRBD1 as D (5 bases). Germline CDR1 and CDR2: MNHEY and SMNVEV (reference sequence). The CDR3 is made up of 15 amino acids. V dropped 4 bases and J dropped 4 bases, with 13 bases sitting between them. CDR3: CASSSSGHFNEKLFF. DNA of the CDR3: TGTGCCAGCAGTTCGTCAGGACATTTTAATGAAAAACTGTTTTTT.

In the case of this clone: Germline is not matched at one junction end, which may reflect a read error. The rearrangement uses TRBV7-7 and TRBJ2-5, with D perhaps matching TRBD1 (6 bases). The germline gives CDR1 SSHAT, CDR2 FNYEAQ (reference sequence). The CDR3 is made up of 17 amino acids. The CDR3 sequence: CASSLINVGTQGETQYF. CDR3 coding DNA: TGTGCTAGCAGCCTTATAAATGTCGGGACACAAGGCGAGACCCAGTACTTC.

This clone was detected only a few times. This sequence joins TRBV25-1 and TRBJ1-1; D is unclear. This CDR3 is 14 amino acids long. Germline V CDR1 and CDR2: MGHDK, SYGVNS. Trimming removed 2 bases from V and 4 bases from J, with 11 bases in between. The CDR3 loop is CASSEGSWGTEAFF. The DNA of the CDR3 is TGTGCCAGCAGTGAAGGGAGTTGGGGCACTGAAGCTTTCTTT.

The CDR3 DNA sequence: TGCAGTGCTCCACGAGAACCGAGAGCTTTCTTT. It is translated as CSAPREPRAFF. The chain carries TRBV20-1 and TRBJ1-1; no definite D call. The CDR3 sequence is 11 residues long. Germline CDR1 and CDR2: DFQATT and SNEGSKA (reference sequence). The ends were cut back, 5 bases at V and 10 bases at J, with 14 bases in the middle.

The chain has TRBV5-4 and TRBJ2-5; 7 bases are shared with TRBD1. Trimming at V came to 4 bases and at J to 3 bases, leaving 6 bases not matched to a gene. CDR1 is SGHNT, CDR2 YYREEE, per germline (reference sequence). The CDR3 length is 14 residues. This CDR3 is CASSQQGTKETQYF. DNA for the CDR3: TGTGCCAGCAGCCAACAGGGGACAAAAGAGACCCAGTACTTC.

This chain connects TRBV7-5 to TRBJ2-3; the tabulated D call, TRBD2, remains unverified against the DNA. TRBV7-5 is shown as a pseudogene. CDR3 length equals 18 residues. CDR3: CARSLTSGRKGDTDTQYF. The CDR3 DNA reads as TGTGCCAGAAGCTTAACTAGCGGGAGAAAGGGGGACACAGATACGCAGTATTTT.

The chain carries TRBV29-1 and TRBJ1-2; D unresolved. V shed 0 bases and J shed 4 bases, with 12 bases lying between them. The germline gives CDR1 SQVTM, CDR2 ANQGSEA. This CDR3 is built from 14 residues. CDR3 nucleotide sequence: TGCAGCGTTGAAGAGCCGCGGGGTAGCTATGGCTACACCTTC. Protein product: CSVEEPRGSYGYTF. The full variable domain, completed using reference TRBV29-1 and TRBJ1-2, is SAVISQKPSRDICQRGTSLTIQCQVDSQVTMMFWYRQQPGQSLTLIATANQGSEATYESGFVIDKFPISRPNLTFSTLTVSNMSPEDSSIYLCSVEEPRGSYGYTFGSGTRLTVV.

This clone was recorded once. The chain employs TRBV29-1 and TRBJ2-2; TRBD2 is a possible D gene (5 bases). This CDR3 contains 14 residues. CDR1 and CDR2 (germline): SQVTM, ANQGSEA. V lost 3 bases and J 0 bases, leaving 8 bases between the germline ends. CDR3 amino acids: CSVDLAANTGELFF. CDR3 nucleotides: TGCAGCGTTGACCTAGCTGCGAACACCGGGGAGCTGTTTTTT.

The genes are TRBV28 and TRBJ1-2; 7 bases agree with TRBD1. The CDR3 loop spans 13 amino acids. Germline loops: CDR1 MDHEN, CDR2 SYDVKM. With V trimmed by 7 bases and J by 8 bases, 10 bases remained unmatched. The DNA for the CDR3 is TGTGCCAGCATAACTCCGACAGGGAGCGGCTACACCTTC. It is translated as CASITPTGSGYTF.

This rearrangement joins TRBV10-3 to TRBJ1-1; TRBD1 matches at 7 bases. Germline CDR1 ENHRY, CDR2 SYGVKD. The CDR3 contains 15 residues. The V segment lost 2 bases and the J segment 5 bases; nucleotides outside the gene matches: 8. The CDR3 is CAISEQAGGRTEAFF. The DNA of the CDR3 is TGTGCCATCAGTGAGCAGGCAGGGGGAAGGACTGAAGCTTTCTTT.

The V gene is TRBV24-1, the J gene TRBJ2-7; 8 nucleotides align to TRBD1. Germline V CDR1 and CDR2: KGHDR, SFDVKD. The CDR3 runs to 14 residues. With V trimmed by 7 bases and J by 5 bases, 9 bases remained unmatched. The CDR3 region has the DNA TGTGCCACCAGCGGTGGACAGGGTAAGGACGAGCAGTACTTC. Protein sequence: CATSGGQGKDEQYF.

The V gene is TRBV3-1 (or the pseudogene TRBV3-2), the J gene TRBJ1-1; possibly TRBD1 for D (5 bases). V lost 4 bases to trimming and J lost 0 bases, with 12 bases between them. From germline, CDR1 is LGHDT and CDR2 YNNKEL (reference sequence). This CDR3 region has 15 residues. The CDR3 reads CASSLLTAMNTEAFF. The CDR3 DNA sequence: TGTGCCAGCAGCCTCTTGACAGCCATGAACACTGAAGCTTTCTTT.

V and J are TRBV10-3 and TRBJ1-2; no firm D call. V dropped 0 bases and J dropped 0 bases, with 11 bases sitting between them. The CDR3 is 16 amino acids. The V gene's germline CDR1 is ENHRY and CDR2 SYGVKD. The CDR3 DNA reads as TGTGCCATCAGTGAGTCGGCTAACACAGCTAACTATGGCTACACCTTC. Protein: CAISESANTANYGYTF.

The genes are TRBV7-9 and TRBJ1-4; no definite D call. Germline-derived CDR1 and CDR2 are SEHNR and FQNEAQ (reference sequence). The CDR3 has 13 residues. The ends were cut back, 3 bases at V and 4 bases at J, with 6 bases in the middle. The CDR3 is CASSLSNNEKLFF. DNA of the CDR3: TGTGCCAGCAGCTTGAGCAATAATGAAAAACTGTTTTTT.

The chain combines TRBV7-2 with TRBJ2-7; 7 bases agree with TRBD2. Germline V gene lookup returns CDR1 SGHTA and CDR2 FQGNSA. Trimming at V came to 1 base and at J to 5 bases, leaving 5 bases not matched to a gene. The CDR3 is made up of 14 amino acids. For the CDR3, the DNA is TGTGCCAGCAGCTTAGGTCGGACTAGGGACGAGCAGTACTTC. Protein: CASSLGRTRDEQYF.

The J gene is TRBJ2-2, the V gene TRBV5-5; D is ambiguous. In germline, CDR1 is SGHKS, CDR2 YYEKEE (reference sequence). The CDR3 is made up of 13 amino acids. Trimming left V 4 bases short and J 7 bases short, with 11 bases between. CDR3 nucleotides: TGTGCCAGCAGCCTGACTTCCGGCGGGGAGCTGTTTTTT. Protein sequence: CASSLTSGGELFF. The variable domain in full, completed from reference TRBV5-5 and TRBJ2-2, reads DAGVTQSPTHLIKTRGQQVTLRCSPISGHKSVSWYQQVLGQGPQFIFQYYEKEERGRGNFPDRFSARQFPNYSSELNVNALLLGDSALYLCASSLTSGGELFFGEGSRLTVL.

The V gene is TRBV6-5, the J gene TRBJ2-1, with TRBD2 as a possible D gene (6 bases). The CDR3 covers 14 residues. V dropped 2 bases and J dropped 12 bases, with 17 bases sitting between them. Per germline, CDR1 MNHEY and CDR2 SVGAGI. CDR3 amino acids: CASSYLGRERAQFF. Here the CDR3 DNA reads TGTGCCAGCAGTTACCTTGGGCGGGAAAGGGCGCAGTTCTTC.

This chain links TRBV28 with TRBJ2-4; 7 bases agree with TRBD2. The ends lost 2 bases at V and 5 bases at J; junction bases unmatched: 6. This CDR3 is built from 15 residues. Germline CDR1 is MDHEN and CDR2 is SYDVKM. CDR3 DNA: TGTGCCAGCAGTTTAGGCCAGGGAGGGCAAAACATTCAGTACTTC. It is translated as CASSLGQGGQNIQYF. The complete variable domain, with remaining parts taken from reference TRBV28 and TRBJ2-4, reads DVKVTQSSRYLVKRTGEKVFLECVQDMDHENMFWYRQDPGLGLRLIYFSYDVKMKEKGDIPEGYSVSREKKERFSLILESASTNQTSMYLCASSLGQGGQNIQYFGAGTRLSVL.

The chain recombines TRBV18 with TRBJ1-3; 7 bases are shared with TRBD1. Losses at the gene ends were 3 bases for V and 0 bases for J; bases not matched to a gene: 5. CDR3 length: 16 residues. Per germline, CDR1 KGHSH and CDR2 LQKENI. CDR3 region: CASSPPTGTSGNTIYF. As DNA, the CDR3 is TGTGCCAGCTCACCTCCGACAGGGACCTCTGGAAACACCATATATTTT.

The genes are TRBV3-1 (or the pseudogene TRBV3-2) and TRBJ1-2, with TRBD1 matching over 7 bases. The CDR3 has 15 amino acids. Germline values: CDR1 LGHDT, CDR2 YNNKEL (reference sequence). Germline trimming cut 3 bases from V and 6 bases from J; bases unmatched to any gene: 10. The CDR3 region is CASSQTGLDRNGYTF. The CDR3 nucleotides read TGTGCCAGCAGCCAGACAGGGTTGGACCGGAATGGCTACACCTTC.